This T cell receptor (beta chain) is from a study of OX40 agonist ivuxolimab in advanced cancers. Study in general: Patients received intravenous ivuxolimab every 2 weeks at 0.01 to 10 mg/kg.

This CDR3 spans 14 amino acids. The germline gives CDR1 SGHAT, CDR2 FQNNGV. The V end was cut by 5 bases, the J end by 2 bases, with 9 bases between. The study, taken as a whole, reports: The study observed clonal expansion of CD4+ and CD8+ blood T cells by week 6 at 0.1 to 3.0 mg/kg. Expanded clones were, on average, more numerous among CD8+ T cells than CD4+.

Here immunoSEQ multiplex PCR was the method, and the copy in TCRdb shows in-frame clones only, minus some. The sample holds 50,000 or so clones; about 90% are singletons and the top ten take approximately 12%. In regard to this clone: What it recognizes is unknown.

V and J are TRBV11-2 and TRBJ2-2; no definite D call. This clonotype originated in an adult with an advanced solid tumor such as melanoma, head and neck, liver or kidney cancer. This specimen consisted of CD4+ or CD8+ T cells sorted from blood, obtained in a trial of the OX40 agonist ivuxolimab. CDR3 in DNA: TGTGCCAGCAGCCTTGTCCCTAACACCGGGGAGCTGTTTTTT. Its translation is CASSLVPNTGELFF.